This T cell receptor (beta chain) was recorded in a study of cytomegalovirus exposure and HLA in healthy donors. Points from the study as a whole: Only CMV serostatus was available as immune exposure information.

A remark on this clone: Its specificity is unknown.

This PCR relied on a set of 60 Vbeta primers and 13 Jbeta primers. Method: immunoSEQ multiplex PCR; TCRdb's copy keeps in-frame clones and lacks some. This sample's table reports 130,000 or so clones. Donors in the study were healthy people who gave bone marrow. The donors, nominally healthy at sampling, likely had unrecorded immune exposures. Sequencing was carried out using PBMCs. The receptor was derived from a woman aged 18-29 years in good health and CMV-seronegative.

The CDR3 is CAIKQEGTDTQYF. The CDR3, as DNA: TGTGCCATCAAACAAGAGGGTACAGATACGCAGTATTTT. The chain joins TRBV10-3 to TRBJ2-3, with a possible D match to TRBD2 (5 bases). There are 13 residues in the CDR3. From germline, CDR1 is ENHRY and CDR2 SYGVKD. V dropped 7 bases and J dropped 3 bases, with 11 bases sitting between them.